These 22 T cell receptor beta chains were all obtained from the same sample, sequenced in a study of vaccination and CD4 T cells after COVID-19. Antigens for these TCRs are unknown. Specified treatment: roughly 10-day PBMC culture with coronavirus spike peptide pools or control peptides (ViraFEST assay). Sequenced with the Oncomine TCR Beta short-read assay was DNA taken from cultured CD4+ T cells. Using its own MiXCR run on the PCR reads, TCRdb lists one record per CDR3 protein. The table records around 12,000 distinct CDR3 sequences, 45% to 65% of them present only once. Sample: CD4+ T cells from blood, cultured in vitro. The receptor set was obtained from a human donor who had recovered from COVID-19.

The chain is built from TRBV7-9 and TRBJ2-7, with 15 bases lining up with TRBD2. This CDR3 region has 16 residues. Germline values: CDR1 SEHNR, CDR2 FQNEAQ (reference sequence). Trimming removed 6 bases from V and 1 base from J; junction bases left unmatched: 4. CDR3 loop: CASSPGLAGGSYEQYF. The CDR3 DNA sequence: TGTGCCAGCAGTCCAGGACTAGCGGGAGGGTCCTACGAGCAGTACTTC.

The CDR3: CSASGQGALIGQETQYF. CDR3 in DNA: TGCAGTGCTAGCGGCCAGGGGGCCCTCATAGGCCAAGAGACCCAGTACTTC. The chain couples TRBV20-1 to TRBJ2-5; 8 bases match TRBD1. V shed 3 bases, J shed 1 base, and the junction held 13 bases outside the gene matches. The CDR3 covers 17 residues. Per germline, CDR1 DFQATT and CDR2 SNEGSKA (reference sequence).

The V gene is TRBV6-9, the J gene TRBJ2-3, with 13 bases identical to TRBD2. J was trimmed by 6 bases and V by 1 base; bases with no gene match: 4. The CDR3 runs to 16 residues. Germline V CDR1 and CDR2: MNHGY, SVAAGI. CDR3 DNA sequence: TGTGCCAGCAGTTATTGGGGGACTAGCGGGGATGATACGCAGTATTTT. Translated: CASSYWGTSGDDTQYF.

A word on this clonotype: One junction end disagrees with the germline gene, perhaps due to a read error. V usage is TRBV24-1 and J usage is TRBJ1-2, with 9 bases identical to TRBD1. The CDR3 is 13 amino acids. Germline CDR1 reads KGHDR; CDR2 reads SFDVKD. CDR3 protein: CATSDWTGERHSF. CDR3 in DNA: TGTGCCACCAGTGATTGGACAGGGGAACGTCACTCCTTC.

The rearrangement uses TRBV11-3 and TRBJ2-5, with 7 bases lining up with TRBD2. This CDR3 spans 13 amino acids. CDR1 is SGHNT and CDR2 is YENEEA in the germline V gene. With V trimmed by 4 bases and J by 4 bases, 3 bases remained unmatched. In nucleotides, the CDR3 is TGTGCCAGCAGCTCACCGGGGGGAGAGACCCAGTACTTC. Amino acids: CASSSPGGETQYF.

This chain uses TRBV2 with TRBJ1-5; possible D gene TRBD1, 5 bases. This CDR3 comprises 15 residues. Germline assignment: CDR1 SNHLY and CDR2 FYNNEI. Trimming cost V 4 bases and J 4 bases, with 14 bases left between them. The CDR3 bases are TGTGCCAGCAGTGGTGGGGGTATAGGTAATCAGCCCCAGCATTTT. This gives the protein CASSGGGIGNQPQHF.

The chain recombines TRBV2 with TRBJ2-5, with a weak D call TRBD2 (5 bases). The germline CDR1 and CDR2 sequences are SNHLY and FYNNEI. This CDR3 comprises 15 residues. Deletions cut 2 bases from V and 1 base from J, with 11 bases between. The chain's CDR3 is CASSERESRQETQYF. The CDR3, as DNA: TGTGCCAGCAGTGAACGGGAAAGCCGCCAAGAGACCCAGTACTTC.

This clonotype has only a few counts. J is TRBJ2-5 and V is TRBV6-1; no firm D call. CDR1 MNHNS and CDR2 SASEGT come from the germline V gene. V was trimmed by 7 bases and J by 7 bases, leaving 22 bases between them. The CDR3 consists of 15 residues. This chain's CDR3 is CASTPNELQDGTQYF. The CDR3 DNA sequence: TGTGCCAGCACCCCGAACGAACTCCAAGATGGGACCCAGTACTTC.

The table lists this clonotype with a few counts. V usage is TRBV19 and J usage is TRBJ2-7; D is unresolved. The V and J ends lost 4 bases and 5 bases respectively, with 6 bases between them. This CDR3 has 11 residues. The germline CDR1 and CDR2 sequences are LNHDA and SQIVND (reference sequence). CDR3: CASSNMDEQYF. CDR3 DNA: TGTGCCAGTAGTAACATGGACGAGCAGTACTTC.

This chain connects TRBV5-1 to TRBJ2-7, with 7 positions matching TRBD1. CDR3 size: 14 residues. Germline values: CDR1 SGHRS, CDR2 YFSETQ. After removal of 2 bases from V and 2 bases from J, the junction contained 4 bases not matched to a gene. The CDR3: CASSFRDRAYEQYF. CDR3 bases: TGCGCCAGCAGCTTCCGGGACAGAGCCTACGAGCAGTACTTC.

This chain uses TRBV30 with TRBJ1-6, with TRBD1 matching over 12 bases. Germline values: CDR1 GTSNPN, CDR2 SVGIG (reference sequence). J lost 9 bases, V lost 0 bases, and 6 bases had no gene match. The CDR3 runs to 16 residues. The CDR3 bases are TGTGCCTGGAGTGTACTAGGGGGACAGGGGGCTTCACCCCTCCACTTT. Its translation is CAWSVLGGQGASPLHF.

The chain combines TRBV19 with TRBJ2-1; 11 bases match TRBD2. The CDR3 sequence is 17 residues long. After removal of 4 bases from V and 7 bases from J, the junction contained 12 bases not matched to a gene. CDR1 is LNHDA, CDR2 SQIVND, per germline (reference sequence). CDR3 in DNA: TGTGCCAGTAGTACCGCTTCACTAGCGGGAGCCATTAATGAGCAGTTCTTC. Translating gives CASSTASLAGAINEQFF.

As to this clonotype: Just one base apart from a much larger clone, this may be a read error. CDR3 nucleotides: TGTGCCAGCAGCTTAGGGACTAGCGGGAGGTTCGAGCAGTACTTC. As protein: CASSLGTSGRFEQYF. The genes are TRBV11-2 and TRBJ2-7; TRBD2 matches 14 bases. V lost 1 base to trimming and J lost 6 bases; unmatched junction nucleotides: 2. Germline V lookup: CDR1 SGHAT, CDR2 FQNNGV. There are 15 residues in the CDR3.

This rearrangement joins TRBV18 to TRBJ2-5; the D gene is possibly TRBD2 (6 bases). V was trimmed by 7 bases and J by 4 bases, leaving 16 bases between them. This CDR3 spans 14 amino acids. Germline lookup yields CDR1 KGHSH and CDR2 LQKENI. The CDR3 bases are TGTGCCAGCTTCCAGAACGGGGACTCAGAGACCCAGTACTTC. It translates to CASFQNGDSETQYF.

This chain uses TRBV11-1 with TRBJ1-1; D is undetermined. Per germline, CDR1 SGHAT and CDR2 FQDESV (reference sequence). V was cut by 5 bases and J by 3 bases, with 13 bases left in between. CDR3 length: 14 residues. The chain's CDR3 is CASSPRGRDTEAFF. DNA for the CDR3: TGTGCCAGCAGCCCGAGAGGCCGGGACACTGAAGCTTTCTTT.

The rearrangement uses TRBV19 and TRBJ1-2; D uncertain. Germline V gene sequence: CDR1 LNHDA, CDR2 SQIVND (reference sequence). V shed 5 bases and J shed 5 bases, with 12 bases lying between them. CDR3 length equals 13 residues. Here the CDR3 DNA reads TGTGCCAGTAGTGGGAACGGAGGGTATGGCTACACCTTC. Translation gives CASSGNGGYGYTF.

The chain links TRBV20-1 to TRBJ2-5, with TRBD1 as a possible D gene (6 bases). Germline values: CDR1 DFQATT, CDR2 SNEGSKA (reference sequence). V lost 6 bases and J 0 bases, leaving 14 bases between the germline ends. The CDR3 sequence is 14 residues long. CDR3: CSATPTGDQETQYF. In DNA form, the CDR3 reads TGCAGTGCCACACCGACAGGTGACCAAGAGACCCAGTACTTC.

The CDR3: CSARDGLPETQYF. Written as DNA, the CDR3 is TGCAGTGCTAGAGATGGCCTCCCGGAGACCCAGTACTTC. This chain links TRBV20-1 with TRBJ2-5; D call uncertain. The CDR3 covers 13 residues. Germline V CDR1 and CDR2: DFQATT, SNEGSKA (reference sequence). The V gene lost 0 bases and the J gene lost 5 bases, with 10 bases spanning the gap.

This clonotype is medium-sized (0.01 to 0.1%) in the sample. The CDR3: CASSEEGGQETQYF. CDR3 nucleotides: TGTGCCAGCAGTGAAGAGGGCGGCCAAGAGACCCAGTACTTC. V usage is TRBV2 and J usage is TRBJ2-5; D uncertain. Trimming removed 1 base from V and 1 base from J, with 7 bases in between. This CDR3 region has 14 residues. Looked up from germline, CDR1 is SNHLY and CDR2 is FYNNEI.

This clonotype was detected only a few times. The rearrangement links TRBV10-3 to TRBJ1-6, with TRBD1 as a possible D gene (6 bases). This CDR3 region has 15 residues. Germline V gives CDR1 ENHRY, CDR2 SYGVKD. V gave up 6 bases and J gave up 5 bases, with 14 bases separating them. In nucleotides, the CDR3 is TGTGCCATCAGCGAACGGACAGTCAATAATTCACCCCTCCACTTT. This translates into CAISERTVNNSPLHF.

The chain uses TRBV5-1 and TRBJ2-6; no firm D call. From germline, CDR1 is SGHRS and CDR2 YFSETQ. This CDR3 comprises 14 residues. V was pared by 1 base and J by 2 bases, with 4 bases between. The CDR3, as DNA: TGCGCCAGCAGCTTGTATACTGGGGCCAACGTCCTGACTTTC. It is translated as CASSLYTGANVLTF.

This clonotype has only a few counts. V is TRBV24-1 and J is TRBJ1-2; a weak D match, TRBD1 (5 bases). This CDR3 is built from 13 residues. Germline loops: CDR1 KGHDR, CDR2 SFDVKD. Trimming shortened V by 4 bases and J by 5 bases, and 10 bases separated the two germline ends. The CDR3 region is CATSDADRYGYTF. The CDR3 coding sequence is TGTGCCACCAGTGACGCCGACAGATATGGCTACACCTTC.